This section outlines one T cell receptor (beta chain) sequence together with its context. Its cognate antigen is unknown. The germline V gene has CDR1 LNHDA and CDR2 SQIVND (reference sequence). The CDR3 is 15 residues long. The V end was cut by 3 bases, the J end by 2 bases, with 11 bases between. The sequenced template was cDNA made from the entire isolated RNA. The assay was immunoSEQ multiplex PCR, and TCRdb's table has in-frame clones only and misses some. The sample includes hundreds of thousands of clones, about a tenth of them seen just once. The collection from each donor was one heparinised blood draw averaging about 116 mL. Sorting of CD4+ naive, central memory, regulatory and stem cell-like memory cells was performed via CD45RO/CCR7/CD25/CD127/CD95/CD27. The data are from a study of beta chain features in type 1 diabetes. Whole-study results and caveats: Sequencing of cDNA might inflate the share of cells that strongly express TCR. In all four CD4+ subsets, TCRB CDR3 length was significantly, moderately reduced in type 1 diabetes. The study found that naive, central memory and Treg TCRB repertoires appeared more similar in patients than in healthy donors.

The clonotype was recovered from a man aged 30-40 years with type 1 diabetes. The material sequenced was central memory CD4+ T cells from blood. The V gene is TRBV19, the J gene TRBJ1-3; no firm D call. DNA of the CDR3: TGTGCCAGTAGTATCTTGGTGACTGCTGGAAACACCATATATTTT. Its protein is CASSILVTAGNTIYF.